The clone carrying this T cell receptor beta chain was seen a handful of times. This entry comes from a study of shared clonotypes between healthy human individuals. The repertoire was sequenced with immunoSEQ multiplex PCR; TCRdb's copy has only in-frame clones and lacks some. The sample has over 2 million clones, roughly 92% seen once; the top ten hold about 0.41%. The germline V and J ends were trimmed by 6 bases and 3 bases, with 9 bases remaining between them. From germline, CDR1 is SGHRS and CDR2 YFSETQ. CDR3 size: 13 residues. J is TRBJ2-2 and V is TRBV5-1; D perhaps matches TRBD1 (6 bases). Material: naive CD4+ T cells from PBMCs. Regarding subset: CD45RA+ positively selected. The sequence was collected from a man aged 18 to 35 in good health. Some clones in this sample may be carry-over from other donors' samples. The CDR3 reads CASTGQDTGELFF. The CDR3 DNA is TGCGCCAGCACGGGACAAGACACCGGGGAGCTGTTTTTT.